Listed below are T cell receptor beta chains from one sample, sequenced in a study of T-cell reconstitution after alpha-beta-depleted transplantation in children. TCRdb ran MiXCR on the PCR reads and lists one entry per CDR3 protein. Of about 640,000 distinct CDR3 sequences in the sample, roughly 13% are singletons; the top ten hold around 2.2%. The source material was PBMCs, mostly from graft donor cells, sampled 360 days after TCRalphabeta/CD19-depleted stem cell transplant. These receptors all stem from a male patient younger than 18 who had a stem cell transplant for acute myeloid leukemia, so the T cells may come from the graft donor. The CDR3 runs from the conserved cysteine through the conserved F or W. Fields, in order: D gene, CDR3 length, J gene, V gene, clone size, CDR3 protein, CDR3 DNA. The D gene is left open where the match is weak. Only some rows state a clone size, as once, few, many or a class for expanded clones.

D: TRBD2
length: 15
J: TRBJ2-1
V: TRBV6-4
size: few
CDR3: CASSPGLAGEREQFF
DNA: TGTGCCAGCAGTCCCGGACTAGCGGGAGAGAGGGAGCAGTTCTTC

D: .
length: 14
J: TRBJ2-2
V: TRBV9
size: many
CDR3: CASSVNLDTGELFF
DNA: TGTGCCAGCAGCGTAAATCTAGACACCGGGGAGCTGTTTTTT

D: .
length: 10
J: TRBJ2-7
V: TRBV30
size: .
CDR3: CSLPDYEQYF
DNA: TGTTCCTTACCCGACTACGAGCAGTACTTC

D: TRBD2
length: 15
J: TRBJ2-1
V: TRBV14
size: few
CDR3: CASSTGLAGYNEQFF
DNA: TGTGCCAGCAGCACGGGACTAGCGGGCTACAATGAGCAGTTCTTC

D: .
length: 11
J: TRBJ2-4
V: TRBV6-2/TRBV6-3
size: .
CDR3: CASSQKDIQYF
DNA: TGTGCCAGCAGCCAAAAGGACATTCAGTACTTC

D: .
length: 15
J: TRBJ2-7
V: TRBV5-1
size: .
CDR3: CASSVTLDSSYEQYF
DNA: TGCGCCAGCAGCGTGACCCTGGACTCCTCCTACGAGCAGTACTTC

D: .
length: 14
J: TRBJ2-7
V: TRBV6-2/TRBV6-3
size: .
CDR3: CASSYSRGFLEQYF
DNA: TGTGCCAGCAGTTACTCTAGGGGATTCTTGGAGCAGTACTTC

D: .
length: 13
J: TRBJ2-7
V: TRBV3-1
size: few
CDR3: CASSHTQEYEQYF
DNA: TGTGCCAGCAGCCATACCCAGGAATACGAGCAGTACTTC

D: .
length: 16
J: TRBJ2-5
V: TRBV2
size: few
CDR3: CASSFDSSYTKETQYF
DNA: TGTGCCAGCAGCTTCGACTCTTCCTACACTAAAGAGACCCAGTACTTC

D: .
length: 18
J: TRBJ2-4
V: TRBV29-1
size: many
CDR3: CSVEDGLRESLAKNIQYF
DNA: TGCAGCGTTGAAGACGGCTTGCGAGAGTCACTAGCCAAAAACATTCAGTACTTC

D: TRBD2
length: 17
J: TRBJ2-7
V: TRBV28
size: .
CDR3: CASSSALAGGPLYEQYF
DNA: TGTGCCAGCAGTTCCGCCCTAGCGGGAGGGCCTTTATACGAGCAGTACTTC

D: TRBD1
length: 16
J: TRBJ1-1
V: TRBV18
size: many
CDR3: CASSPGTGDAGTEAFF
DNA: TGTGCCAGCTCACCAGGGACAGGGGACGCGGGGACTGAAGCTTTCTTT

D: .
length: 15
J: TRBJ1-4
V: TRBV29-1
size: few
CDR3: CSVRDLTEGGEKLFF
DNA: TGCAGCGTTAGGGATCTAACGGAAGGTGGTGAAAAACTGTTTTTT

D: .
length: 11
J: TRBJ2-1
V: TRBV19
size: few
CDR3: CASSTPGEQFF
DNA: TGTGCCAGTAGTACCCCGGGGGAGCAGTTCTTC

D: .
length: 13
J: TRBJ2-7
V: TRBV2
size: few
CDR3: CASIQSGIYEQYF
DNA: TGTGCCAGCATCCAATCAGGGATCTACGAGCAGTACTTC

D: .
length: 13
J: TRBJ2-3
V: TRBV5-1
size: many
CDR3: CANAEGVTDTQYF
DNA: TGCGCCAATGCCGAGGGCGTCACAGATACGCAGTATTTT

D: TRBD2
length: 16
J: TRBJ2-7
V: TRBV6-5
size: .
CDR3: CASSFEDWFGGDEQYF
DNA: TGTGCCAGCAGTTTCGAGGACTGGTTCGGGGGGGACGAGCAGTACTTC

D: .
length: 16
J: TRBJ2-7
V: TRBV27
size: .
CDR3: CASSLSGSGYSYEQYF
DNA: TGTGCCAGCAGTTTAAGTGGATCAGGGTACTCCTACGAGCAGTACTTC

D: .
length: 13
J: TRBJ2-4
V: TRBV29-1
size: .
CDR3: CSVGLLAKNIQYF
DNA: TGCAGCGTTGGGCTGCTAGCCAAAAACATTCAGTACTTC

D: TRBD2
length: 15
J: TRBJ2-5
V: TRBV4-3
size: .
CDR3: CASSQEGLAGETQYF
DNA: TGCGCCAGCAGCCAAGAGGGACTAGCGGGCGAGACCCAGTACTTC

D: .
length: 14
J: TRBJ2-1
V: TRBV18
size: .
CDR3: CASLNSVGFNEQFF
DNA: TGTGCCAGCCTCAATAGCGTTGGTTTCAATGAGCAGTTCTTC

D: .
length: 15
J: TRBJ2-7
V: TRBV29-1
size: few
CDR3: CSVLPTGEGSYEQYF
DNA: TGCAGCGTCCTGCCGACAGGGGAGGGCTCCTACGAGCAGTACTTC

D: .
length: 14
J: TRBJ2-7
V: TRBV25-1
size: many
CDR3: CASSEDRSSYEQYF
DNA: TGTGCCAGCAGTGAAGACAGGAGCTCCTACGAGCAGTACTTC

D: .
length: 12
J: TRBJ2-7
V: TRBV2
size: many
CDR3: CASTDFSYEQYF
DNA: TGTGCCAGCACTGACTTTTCCTACGAGCAGTACTTC

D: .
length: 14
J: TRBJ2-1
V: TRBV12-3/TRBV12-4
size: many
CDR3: CASIRESSSNEQFF
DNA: TGTGCCAGCATCCGGGAGAGTAGTTCCAATGAGCAGTTCTTC

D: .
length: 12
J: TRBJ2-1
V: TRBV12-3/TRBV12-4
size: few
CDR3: CASRGAYNEQFF
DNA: TGTGCCAGCAGGGGCGCGTACAATGAGCAGTTCTTC

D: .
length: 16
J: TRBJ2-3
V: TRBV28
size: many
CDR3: CASSPRQRGYTDTQYF
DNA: TGTGCCAGCAGTCCCCGGCAGAGGGGCTACACAGATACGCAGTATTTT

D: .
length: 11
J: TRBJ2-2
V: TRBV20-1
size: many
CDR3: CSADMAGELFF
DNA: TGCAGTGCTGACATGGCGGGGGAGCTGTTTTTT

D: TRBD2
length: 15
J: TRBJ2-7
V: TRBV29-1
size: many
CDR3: CSVMGFSGLLYEQYF
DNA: TGCAGCGTGATGGGTTTTAGCGGGCTACTGTACGAGCAGTACTTC

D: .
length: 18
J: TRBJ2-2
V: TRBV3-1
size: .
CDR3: CASSQVLTGNANTGELFF
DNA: TGTGCCAGCAGCCAAGTGCTCACAGGGAACGCGAACACCGGGGAGCTGTTTTTT

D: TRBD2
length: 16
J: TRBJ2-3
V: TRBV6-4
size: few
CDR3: CASQRTSGSSPDTQYF
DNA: TGTGCCAGCCAGAGGACTAGCGGGAGTTCCCCAGATACGCAGTATTTT

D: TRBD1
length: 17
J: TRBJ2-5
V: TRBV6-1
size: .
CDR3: CASRDYHRGYGQETQYF
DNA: TGTGCCAGCAGAGACTACCACAGGGGATACGGGCAAGAGACCCAGTACTTC

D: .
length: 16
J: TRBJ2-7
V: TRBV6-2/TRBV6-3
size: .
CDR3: CASSYSWDVRGYEQYF
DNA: TGTGCCAGCAGTTATTCTTGGGACGTCCGGGGGTACGAGCAGTACTTC